These T cell receptor beta chains were read from a single sample in a study of blood T cells in healthy people across ages. One entry per CDR3 protein, called by TCRdb with MiXCR from the 5' RACE reads. The sample has around 1,000,000 distinct CDR3 sequences, roughly a quarter seen once. This same sample was also taken into another study, of T cells of mothers and their children.

Sequencing was done on a sample of blood. These receptors were collected from a girl aged 2-10 years in good health. The CDR3 runs from the conserved cysteine through the conserved F or W. The D gene is left open where the match is weak. Size is omitted from some rows. Given values are once, few, many or a class for expanded clones.

cdr3_aa cdr3_nt d_call clone_size j_call v_call
CASSLAGWDEQFF TGTGCCAGCAGCTTAGCGGGGTGGGATGAGCAGTTCTTC NA NA TRBJ2-1 TRBV7-6
CASSLVAGSSYEQCF TGTGCCAGCAGCTTAGTAGCGGGAAGCTCCTACGAGCAGTGCTTC TRBD2 few TRBJ2-7 TRBV7-2
CAISERPTGANTEAFF TGTGCCATCAGTGAGCGACCGACAGGGGCAAACACTGAAGCTTTCTTT TRBD1 few TRBJ1-1 TRBV10-3
CASSRGLAGETQYF TGTGCCAGCAGCCGGGGACTAGCTGGGGAGACCCAGTACTTC TRBD2 many TRBJ2-5 TRBV4-2
CSVSSAGANVLTF TGCAGCGTCTCTAGCGCTGGGGCCAACGTCCTGACTTTC NA NA TRBJ2-6 TRBV29-1
CASSRAAQETQYF TGTGCCAGCAGTCGGGCAGCGCAAGAGACCCAGTACTTC NA few TRBJ2-5 TRBV6-1
CASSLGSYVNTEAFF TGCGCCAGCAGCTTGGGGTCTTACGTGAACACTGAAGCTTTCTTT NA few TRBJ1-1 TRBV5-1
CASSSRQDGANYGYTF TGTGCCAGCAGCTCCCGCCAGGACGGAGCTAACTATGGCTACACCTTC NA many TRBJ1-2 TRBV13
CSVEGRTNTEAFF TGCAGCGTTGAGGGCCGGACGAACACTGAAGCTTTCTTT NA few TRBJ1-1 TRBV29-1
CASSQGPGNEQFF TGCGCCAGCAGCCAAGGGCCGGGGAATGAGCAGTTCTTC NA NA TRBJ2-1 TRBV4-3
CSVVAGGYTF TGCAGCGTTGTAGCGGGTGGCTACACCTTC NA NA TRBJ1-2 TRBV29-1
CASSSTGGHYGYTF TGTGCCAGCAGTTCGACAGGGGGCCACTATGGCTACACCTTC TRBD1 few TRBJ1-2 TRBV12-3/TRBV12-4
CASNGRGSGANVLTF TGTGCCAGTAACGGAAGGGGTTCAGGGGCCAACGTCCTGACTTTC NA NA TRBJ2-6 TRBV19
CSVVGGPEETQYF TGCAGCGTTGTCGGAGGTCCCGAAGAGACCCAGTACTTC NA many TRBJ2-5 TRBV29-1
CASSAATSGNEQFF TGTGCCAGCAGTGCCGCGACTAGCGGCAATGAGCAGTTCTTC TRBD2 few TRBJ2-1 TRBV12-3/TRBV12-4
CASSFDTGPEQSF TGTGCCAGCAGCTTCGATACAGGACCCGAGCAGTCCTTC NA NA TRBJ2-1 TRBV11-2
CASSQEGGIETQYF TGCGCCAGCAGCCAGGAAGGGGGTATAGAGACCCAGTACTTC NA few TRBJ2-5 TRBV5-1
CASSKEGLEANVLTF TGTGCCAGCAGCAAAGAAGGATTGGAGGCCAACGTCCTGACTTTC NA few TRBJ2-6 TRBV21-1
CASSPPLTVYEQYF TGTGCCAGCTCACCACCACTTACAGTATACGAGCAGTACTTC NA NA TRBJ2-7 TRBV18
CASSESEQFF TGTGCCAGCAGTGAATCTGAGCAGTTCTTC NA NA TRBJ2-1 TRBV2
CASSLVPPVDSTDTQYF TGCGCCAGCAGCTTGGTACCACCAGTAGATAGCACAGATACGCAGTATTTT NA NA TRBJ2-3 TRBV5-1
CATPVSGIRDTGELFF TGTGCCACCCCTGTGTCCGGGATTCGGGACACCGGGGAGCTGTTTTTT NA few TRBJ2-2 TRBV11-2
CASSPASGSGYTF TGTGCCAGCAGCCCAGCTTCGGGGTCTGGCTACACCTTC NA NA TRBJ1-2 TRBV7-9
CTSSFDSNQPQHF TGCACCAGCAGCTTTGACAGCAATCAGCCCCAGCATTTT NA NA TRBJ1-5 TRBV5-1
CASSNGPLSSGANVLTF TGTGCCAGCAGCAACGGACCTCTGAGCTCTGGGGCCAACGTCCTGACTTTC NA NA TRBJ2-6 TRBV11-1
CASSHSSGWRSTDTQYF TGTGCCAGCAGCCACTCTTCAGGGTGGAGGAGCACAGATACGCAGTATTTT NA few TRBJ2-3 TRBV14
CASSQAGAGELFF TGTGCCAGCAGTCAAGCGGGGGCCGGGGAGCTGTTTTTT TRBD2 few TRBJ2-2 TRBV25-1
CASSRGSAYEQYF TGTGCCAGCTCTCGTGGGAGCGCCTACGAGCAGTACTTC NA many TRBJ2-7 TRBV7-9
CASSYYGYNEQFF TGTGCCAGCAGTTACTATGGCTACAATGAGCAGTTCTTC NA NA TRBJ2-1 TRBV6-6
CASRSGLAANTDTQYF TGTGCCAGCAGATCCGGACTAGCGGCGAACACAGATACGCAGTATTTT TRBD2 few TRBJ2-3 TRBV4-2
CASTSGTNFNSPLHF TGTGCCAGCACTAGCGGGACAAATTTTAATTCACCCCTCCACTTT NA NA TRBJ1-6 TRBV25-1
CSAIIEGDTEAFF TGCAGTGCTATAATCGAGGGGGACACTGAAGCTTTCTTT NA NA TRBJ1-1 TRBV20-1
CASEYGTYSLQETQYF TGTGCCAGCGAATATGGGACCTATTCACTCCAAGAGACCCAGTACTTC NA NA TRBJ2-5 TRBV5-6
CASCCHPGLVADTQYF TGTGCCAGCTGCTGCCACCCGGGACTAGTCGCAGATACGCAGTATTTT TRBD2 NA TRBJ2-3 TRBV27
CASKTPLRDLKYF TGTGCCAGCAAGACCCCCCTTCGGGACCTAAAGTACTTC NA NA TRBJ2-1 TRBV7-2
CASSFGFPSQETQYF TGTGCCAGCAGTTTCGGCTTCCCGAGCCAAGAGACCCAGTACTTC NA few TRBJ2-5 TRBV6-2/TRBV6-3
CASRRPRVGGYGYTF TGTGCCAGCAGGCGTCCCAGGGTAGGAGGCTATGGCTACACCTTC NA few TRBJ1-2 TRBV28
CASSQAGGSTNEKLFF TGTGCCAGCAGCCAAGCAGGGGGATCAACTAATGAAAAACTGTTTTTT TRBD1 NA TRBJ1-4 TRBV4-2
CSVGPANEQYF TGCAGCGTTGGGCCAGCAAACGAGCAGTACTTC NA NA TRBJ2-7 TRBV29-1
CASGGVGYGYTF TGTGCCAGCGGGGGCGTGGGCTATGGCTACACCTTC NA NA TRBJ1-2 TRBV12-3/TRBV12-4
CASRDRATYNEQFF TGTGCCAGCAGGGACAGGGCGACCTACAATGAGCAGTTCTTC TRBD1 NA TRBJ2-1 TRBV15
CASSFRQGAKTQYF TGTGCCAGCAGTTTTCGGCAGGGGGCTAAGACCCAGTACTTC TRBD1 NA TRBJ2-5 TRBV12-3/TRBV12-4
CSTSGSYNEQFF TGCAGTACTAGCGGTTCCTACAATGAGCAGTTCTTC TRBD2 few TRBJ2-1 TRBV29-1
CSVEKLEAFF TGCAGCGTTGAGAAACTTGAAGCTTTCTTT NA few TRBJ1-1 TRBV29-1
CASSSHGSTSGSSYEQYF TGCGCCAGCAGCTCCCACGGCTCGACTAGCGGGAGCTCCTACGAGCAGTACTTC TRBD2 few TRBJ2-7 TRBV7-8
CSARVPGSYEQYF TGCAGTGCTAGAGTTCCGGGGTCCTACGAGCAGTACTTC NA many TRBJ2-7 TRBV20-1
CSVRGGERESLEQYF TGCAGCGTTCGGGGTGGGGAGCGGGAGTCTCTCGAGCAGTACTTC TRBD2 once TRBJ2-7 TRBV29-1
CSVKTVGDYGYTF TGCAGCGTCAAGACTGTGGGTGACTATGGCTACACCTTC NA NA TRBJ1-2 TRBV29-1
CAISASPSYEQYF TGTGCCATCTCGGCAAGCCCTTCCTACGAGCAGTACTTC NA NA TRBJ2-7 TRBV10-3
CATSDLHAADTQYF TGTGCCACCAGTGATTTGCATGCAGCAGATACGCAGTATTTT NA NA TRBJ2-3 TRBV24-1
CASKIGNEQFF TGTGCCAGCAAGATCGGCAATGAGCAGTTCTTC NA many TRBJ2-1 TRBV2
CASSQIGAAFNEKLFF TGTGCCAGCAGTCAAATAGGAGCAGCATTTAATGAAAAACTGTTTTTT NA NA TRBJ1-4 TRBV12-3/TRBV12-4
CASMAMSSPGLEEETQYF TGTGCCAGCATGGCGATGAGCTCACCGGGACTTGAAGAGGAGACCCAGTACTTC NA few TRBJ2-5 TRBV11-3
CASSPRTGMFEETQYF TGCGCCAGCAGCCCGCGGACAGGGATGTTCGAAGAGACCCAGTACTTC TRBD1 NA TRBJ2-5 TRBV5-1